The entry below gives a single T cell receptor (beta chain) sequence along with its context. Then a second PCR, running about 6 to 12 cycles, was carried out with a sample-barcoded 5' primer and a J-beta primer mix. Each CDR3 protein gets one entry after TCRdb re-called the 5' RACE reads with MiXCR. The table records 850,000 to 1,000,000 distinct CDR3 sequences, approximately 50% of them present only once. The data are from a study of blood T cells in healthy people across ages. Study background: In model experiments, template switching was able to capture about one barcoded beta molecule for every two T cells that were present.

The CDR3 extends over 17 amino acids. Germline lookup yields CDR1 KGHSH and CDR2 LQKENI. V was clipped by 3 bases and J by 0 bases, with 14 bases between them. Sample: blood. This receptor was obtained from a woman aged 55-69 years in good health. The chain uses TRBV18 and TRBJ1-4; TRBD1 is a possible D gene (5 bases). CDR3 coding DNA: TGTGCCAGCTCACCCTACACAGGTGCTACAACTAATGAAAAACTGTTTTTT. This codes for CASSPYTGATTNEKLFF.